A selection of T cell receptor beta chains follows, all from one sample in a study of T cell responses to AZD1222 COVID-19 vaccine. Produced via immunoSEQ multiplex PCR; TCRdb's table is partial and in-frame only. The repertoire includes 150,000 to 200,000 clones, about 87% of them detected once, and 5% to 7% sits in the top ten. Source: peripheral blood, taken on day 0 of AZD1222 vaccination. These receptors all come from an adult in good health. Each CDR3 is given with its conserved first and last residue. D genes are given only for firm matches. Clone size is stated in some rows and not others, as once, few, many or a class when expanded.

v_gene: TRBV4-3
d_gene: NA
j_gene: TRBJ2-1
abundance: once
CDR3aa: CASSQDRGFYNEQFF
CDR3nt: TGCGCCAGCAGCCAAGATAGGGGGTTTTACAATGAGCAGTTCTTC

v_gene: TRBV30
d_gene: NA
j_gene: TRBJ2-3
abundance: NA
CDR3aa: CAWSWKGGTDTQYF
CDR3nt: TGTGCCTGGAGTTGGAAAGGGGGCACAGATACGCAGTATTTT

v_gene: TRBV19
d_gene: NA
j_gene: TRBJ1-3
abundance: NA
CDR3aa: CASNPSSSGNTIYF
CDR3nt: TGTGCCAGTAATCCGTCCAGCTCTGGAAACACCATATATTTT

v_gene: TRBV6-1
d_gene: NA
j_gene: TRBJ2-2
abundance: NA
CDR3aa: CASSENRITGELFF
CDR3nt: TGTGCCAGCAGTGAGAACAGAATCACCGGGGAGCTGTTTTTT

v_gene: TRBV28
d_gene: NA
j_gene: TRBJ1-4
abundance: once
CDR3aa: CASRVVATNEKLFF
CDR3nt: TGTGCCAGCAGAGTAGTTGCAACTAATGAAAAACTGTTTTTT

v_gene: TRBV19
d_gene: TRBD1
j_gene: TRBJ2-3
abundance: few
CDR3aa: CASSISTGVDTQYF
CDR3nt: TGTGCCAGTAGTATATCTACAGGGGTAGATACGCAGTATTTT

v_gene: TRBV2
d_gene: NA
j_gene: TRBJ2-4
abundance: once
CDR3aa: CASRAGAKNIQYF
CDR3nt: TGTGCCAGCAGGGCGGGGGCCAAAAACATTCAGTACTTC

v_gene: TRBV6-5
d_gene: NA
j_gene: TRBJ2-4
abundance: NA
CDR3aa: CASSYTLKGNIQYF
CDR3nt: TGTGCCAGCAGTTACACGTTAAAGGGAAACATTCAGTACTTC

v_gene: TRBV18
d_gene: NA
j_gene: TRBJ1-5
abundance: NA
CDR3aa: CASSPGAGEPQHF
CDR3nt: TGTGCCAGCTCTCCCGGGGCCGGTGAGCCCCAGCATTTT

v_gene: TRBV6-2/TRBV6-3
d_gene: TRBD2
j_gene: TRBJ2-3
abundance: NA
CDR3aa: CASSYGATSGGDTQYF
CDR3nt: TGTGCCAGCAGTTACGGGGCGACTAGCGGGGGAGATACGCAGTATTTT

v_gene: TRBV6-5
d_gene: NA
j_gene: TRBJ1-6
abundance: NA
CDR3aa: CASIPPGRGSPLHF
CDR3nt: TGTGCCAGCATTCCACCCGGGCGGGGTTCACCCCTCCACTTT

v_gene: TRBV5-1
d_gene: NA
j_gene: TRBJ2-2
abundance: NA
CDR3aa: CASGDGANTGELFF
CDR3nt: TGCGCCAGTGGGGACGGTGCGAACACCGGGGAGCTGTTTTTT

v_gene: TRBV6-5
d_gene: TRBD2
j_gene: TRBJ2-7
abundance: NA
CDR3aa: CASSQIAGTSYEQYF
CDR3nt: TGTGCCAGCAGTCAGATAGCGGGGACCTCCTACGAGCAGTACTTC

v_gene: TRBV28
d_gene: NA
j_gene: TRBJ2-1
abundance: NA
CDR3aa: CASRPGDLGSYNEQFF
CDR3nt: TGTGCCAGCAGGCCAGGGGACCTTGGCTCCTACAATGAGCAGTTCTTC

v_gene: TRBV7-7
d_gene: TRBD2
j_gene: TRBJ2-5
abundance: NA
CDR3aa: CASSLGTSGSQETQYF
CDR3nt: TGTGCCAGCAGCTTAGGGACTAGCGGGAGTCAAGAGACCCAGTACTTC

v_gene: TRBV7-2
d_gene: TRBD2
j_gene: TRBJ2-7
abundance: NA
CDR3aa: CASRSSLAGGPYEQYF
CDR3nt: TGTGCCAGCAGATCTTCACTAGCGGGAGGGCCTTACGAGCAGTACTTC

v_gene: TRBV2
d_gene: NA
j_gene: TRBJ1-3
abundance: NA
CDR3aa: CASSEAGPQVGNTIYF
CDR3nt: TGTGCCAGCAGTGAAGCGGGACCCCAGGTGGGAAACACCATATATTTT

v_gene: TRBV2
d_gene: NA
j_gene: TRBJ1-2
abundance: NA
CDR3aa: CATGDRYGYTF
CDR3nt: TGTGCCACCGGGGACCGCTATGGCTACACCTTC

v_gene: TRBV3-1/TRBV3-2
d_gene: NA
j_gene: TRBJ1-2
abundance: NA
CDR3aa: CASSQDRIQNREGDGYTF
CDR3nt: TGTGCCAGCAGCCAAGATCGAATTCAAAACAGGGAAGGGGATGGCTACACCTTC

v_gene: TRBV19
d_gene: NA
j_gene: TRBJ2-3
abundance: NA
CDR3aa: CASVRDRAGAQYF
CDR3nt: TGTGCCAGTGTGCGTGATAGAGCCGGGGCGCAGTATTTT

v_gene: TRBV28
d_gene: NA
j_gene: TRBJ1-2
abundance: NA
CDR3aa: CASSSQYGYTF
CDR3nt: TGTGCCAGCAGTTCACAGTATGGCTACACCTTC

v_gene: TRBV27
d_gene: NA
j_gene: TRBJ1-3
abundance: NA
CDR3aa: CASREGLYSGNTIYF
CDR3nt: TGTGCCAGCAGGGAGGGATTATACTCTGGAAACACCATATATTTT

v_gene: TRBV5-1
d_gene: NA
j_gene: TRBJ2-1
abundance: NA
CDR3aa: CASSLGRGSSYNEQFF
CDR3nt: TGCGCCAGCAGCTTGGGACGAGGGAGCTCCTACAATGAGCAGTTCTTC

v_gene: TRBV9
d_gene: NA
j_gene: TRBJ1-2
abundance: NA
CDR3aa: CASSVGQNYGYTF
CDR3nt: TGTGCCAGCAGCGTAGGACAGAACTATGGCTACACCTTC

v_gene: TRBV27
d_gene: NA
j_gene: TRBJ1-4
abundance: NA
CDR3aa: CASSLAGTRREKLFF
CDR3nt: TGTGCCAGCAGTTTGGCGGGGACTAGGCGTGAAAAACTGTTTTTT

v_gene: TRBV28
d_gene: NA
j_gene: TRBJ1-5
abundance: NA
CDR3aa: CASSRQTVVNQPQHF
CDR3nt: TGTGCCAGCAGCCGCCAGACTGTAGTAAATCAGCCCCAGCATTTT

v_gene: TRBV4-2
d_gene: TRBD1
j_gene: TRBJ1-1
abundance: NA
CDR3aa: CASSQVFGQGYTEAFF
CDR3nt: TGTGCCAGCAGCCAAGTCTTCGGACAGGGGTACACTGAAGCTTTCTTT

v_gene: TRBV10-3
d_gene: NA
j_gene: TRBJ2-2
abundance: NA
CDR3aa: CAISAPRAESGTGELFF
CDR3nt: TGTGCCATCAGTGCCCCCCGGGCGGAATCGGGCACCGGGGAGCTGTTTTTT

v_gene: TRBV6-2/TRBV6-3
d_gene: NA
j_gene: TRBJ2-6
abundance: NA
CDR3aa: CASSPDRGRPGANVLTF
CDR3nt: TGTGCCAGCAGCCCCGACCGGGGGCGGCCTGGGGCCAACGTCCTGACTTTC

v_gene: TRBV29-1
d_gene: NA
j_gene: TRBJ1-1
abundance: NA
CDR3aa: CSSQGLMNTEAFF
CDR3nt: TGCAGCTCCCAGGGTTTAATGAACACTGAAGCTTTCTTT

v_gene: TRBV7-2
d_gene: NA
j_gene: TRBJ2-5
abundance: NA
CDR3aa: CASSFSGETQYF
CDR3nt: TGTGCCAGCAGCTTCTCTGGAGAGACCCAGTACTTC

v_gene: TRBV7-9
d_gene: NA
j_gene: TRBJ2-1
abundance: NA
CDR3aa: CASSGGGAQFF
CDR3nt: TGTGCCAGCAGCGGAGGAGGCGCGCAGTTCTTC

v_gene: TRBV21-1
d_gene: NA
j_gene: TRBJ1-3
abundance: few
CDR3aa: CASSNTPRGSPPHSGNTIYF
CDR3nt: TGTGCCAGCAGCAATACCCCCCGGGGGTCACCACCCCACTCTGGAAACACCATATATTTT

v_gene: TRBV6-6
d_gene: NA
j_gene: TRBJ1-5
abundance: NA
CDR3aa: CASSSEGVSGNQPQHF
CDR3nt: TGTGCCAGCAGTTCGGAGGGTGTATCGGGCAATCAGCCCCAGCATTTT

v_gene: TRBV5-8
d_gene: NA
j_gene: TRBJ2-2
abundance: NA
CDR3aa: CASSSSAGELFF
CDR3nt: TGTGCCAGCAGCAGCTCGGCCGGGGAGCTGTTTTTT

v_gene: TRBV6-1
d_gene: NA
j_gene: TRBJ1-3
abundance: NA
CDR3aa: CASSETTGSGNTIYF
CDR3nt: TGTGCCAGCAGTGAAACGACGGGCTCAGGAAACACCATATATTTT

v_gene: TRBV28
d_gene: TRBD2
j_gene: TRBJ2-7
abundance: once
CDR3aa: CASSALAGGHYEQYF
CDR3nt: TGTGCCAGCAGCGCCCTAGCGGGAGGCCACTACGAGCAGTACTTC

v_gene: TRBV28
d_gene: TRBD2
j_gene: TRBJ2-7
abundance: NA
CDR3aa: CASRYGTSGQISYEQYF
CDR3nt: TGTGCCAGCAGGTACGGGACTAGCGGACAGATTTCCTACGAGCAGTACTTC

v_gene: TRBV5-1
d_gene: TRBD2
j_gene: TRBJ2-1
abundance: NA
CDR3aa: CASSLLAGGYNEQFF
CDR3nt: TGCGCCAGCAGCTTATTAGCGGGAGGGTACAATGAGCAGTTCTTC

v_gene: TRBV28
d_gene: NA
j_gene: TRBJ2-5
abundance: NA
CDR3aa: CASSSTGTETQYF
CDR3nt: TGTGCCAGCAGCTCAACAGGGACAGAGACCCAGTACTTC

v_gene: TRBV2
d_gene: NA
j_gene: TRBJ1-2
abundance: few
CDR3aa: CASSQFPLVDGYTF
CDR3nt: TGTGCCAGCAGCCAATTCCCTCTGGTAGACGGCTACACCTTC

v_gene: TRBV19
d_gene: TRBD1
j_gene: TRBJ1-5
abundance: NA
CDR3aa: CASSTTGGFNQPQHF
CDR3nt: TGTGCCAGTAGTACAACAGGGGGGTTCAATCAGCCCCAGCATTTT

v_gene: TRBV5-1
d_gene: NA
j_gene: TRBJ1-4
abundance: NA
CDR3aa: CASSIIPATNEKLFF
CDR3nt: TGCGCCAGCAGCATTATACCTGCAACTAATGAAAAACTGTTTTTT

v_gene: TRBV27
d_gene: NA
j_gene: TRBJ2-7
abundance: NA
CDR3aa: CASSLNVFGSYEQYF
CDR3nt: TGTGCCAGCAGTTTAAATGTTTTCGGTTCCTACGAGCAGTACTTC

v_gene: TRBV10-1
d_gene: NA
j_gene: TRBJ2-7
abundance: NA
CDR3aa: CASSERASTSEQYF
CDR3nt: TGCGCCAGCAGTGAGAGGGCCTCAACGAGCGAGCAGTACTTC

v_gene: TRBV3-1/TRBV3-2
d_gene: NA
j_gene: TRBJ1-3
abundance: NA
CDR3aa: CASSQEKRLYF
CDR3nt: TGTGCCAGCAGCCAAGAAAAAAGATTATATTTT

v_gene: TRBV11-2
d_gene: NA
j_gene: TRBJ2-2
abundance: NA
CDR3aa: CASSFGAGPGELFF
CDR3nt: NA

v_gene: TRBV25-1
d_gene: NA
j_gene: TRBJ2-2
abundance: NA
CDR3aa: CASSEDSRNTGELFF
CDR3nt: TGTGCCAGCAGTGAGGACAGTCGGAACACCGGGGAGCTGTTTTTT

v_gene: TRBV28
d_gene: TRBD1
j_gene: TRBJ1-5
abundance: NA
CDR3aa: CASSNRGSSNQPQHF
CDR3nt: TGTGCCAGCAGTAACAGGGGGAGCAGCAATCAGCCCCAGCATTTT

v_gene: TRBV27
d_gene: TRBD2
j_gene: TRBJ2-1
abundance: NA
CDR3aa: CASRPIAGGDNEQFF
CDR3nt: TGTGCCAGCAGGCCCATAGCGGGAGGTGACAATGAGCAGTTCTTC

v_gene: TRBV5-6
d_gene: TRBD2
j_gene: TRBJ2-5
abundance: NA
CDR3aa: CASSLEGSGRRQTQYF
CDR3nt: TGTGCCAGCAGCTTGGAGGGTAGCGGGAGACGGCAGACCCAGTACTTC

v_gene: TRBV18
d_gene: TRBD2
j_gene: TRBJ2-3
abundance: NA
CDR3aa: CASSPFSGRAGDTQYF
CDR3nt: TGTGCCAGCTCACCATTTAGCGGGAGGGCCGGGGATACGCAGTATTTT

v_gene: TRBV6-5
d_gene: NA
j_gene: TRBJ1-2
abundance: NA
CDR3aa: CASSYDTGNYGYTF
CDR3nt: TGTGCCAGCAGTTACGACACGGGGAATTATGGCTACACCTTC

v_gene: TRBV30
d_gene: NA
j_gene: TRBJ1-2
abundance: NA
CDR3aa: CAWSLALGGSYTF
CDR3nt: TGTGCCTGGAGTTTAGCGCTTGGAGGTAGCTACACCTTC

v_gene: TRBV28
d_gene: NA
j_gene: TRBJ2-7
abundance: NA
CDR3aa: CASEPPVYEQYF
CDR3nt: TGTGCCAGCGAGCCACCAGTCTACGAGCAGTACTTC

v_gene: TRBV28
d_gene: NA
j_gene: TRBJ1-3
abundance: NA
CDR3aa: CAGGGGSGNTIYF
CDR3nt: TGTGCCGGAGGGGGGGGGTCAGGAAACACCATATATTTT

v_gene: TRBV7-6
d_gene: TRBD1
j_gene: TRBJ2-5
abundance: once
CDR3aa: CASSFSGQPTRSTQYF
CDR3nt: TGTGCCAGCAGCTTCTCGGGACAGCCAACCCGTTCGACCCAGTACTTC